What follows is one T cell receptor (beta chain) and its context. Its antigen is not identified. V trimming: 1 base; J trimming: 3 bases; junction bases outside the gene matches: 0. The CDR3 sequence is 14 residues long. In germline, CDR1 is SQVTM, CDR2 ANQGSEA. The data originate from a study of shared clonotypes between healthy human individuals. Study results and limitations: For sorted subsets, rarefaction showed incomplete sequencing despite large depth.

Evenly divided among several immunoSEQ plates was the genomic DNA of each subset. Sequencing used immunoSEQ multiplex PCR; TCRdb keeps in-frame clones, though not all of them. The profile covers millions of clones, with about 95% appearing a single time and 0.1% to 0.15% taken by the ten largest. This receptor was identified in a man between 18 and 29 years old in good health. The chain links TRBV29-1 to TRBJ2-1, with 10 bases lining up with TRBD2. The specimen was naive CD4+ T cells sorted from blood. Subset indicated: CD45RA+ positively selected. CDR3 DNA sequence: TGCAGCGTTGAAGGGACTAGCGGCTACAATGAGCAGTTCTTC. Translation: CSVEGTSGYNEQFF.